This TCR beta chain was identified in a study of beta chain features in type 1 diabetes. On this clone: Its antigen is not known.

Reverse transcribing all isolated RNA meant expressed TCRB transcripts were sequenced. Sequenced by immunoSEQ multiplex PCR; TCRdb stores in-frame clones only, minus some. The sample carries some 900,000 clones, 17% recorded once. Germline CDR1 is SGHRS and CDR2 is YFSETQ. CDR3 length: 14 amino acids. Between the trimmed V and J ends, which lost 5 bases and 5 bases, there was a span of 13 bases. Regarding the study as a whole: In every one of the four CD4+ subsets, TCRB CDR3s were moderately but significantly shorter in Type 1 diabetes patients. For patients and controls alike, PCR might favor shorter templates to the same degree. Over-representation of high TCR-expressing cells was a possible consequence of cDNA sequencing.

The chain uses TRBV5-1 and TRBJ1-4; D unclear. Sequencing was carried out using naive CD4+ T cells from blood. The source of this sequence is a woman younger than 30 in good health. The CDR3 DNA is TGCGCCAGCAGTACTGGGCTTACCAATGAAAAACTGTTTTTT. Amino acid sequence: CASSTGLTNEKLFF.